A single sample is the source of the 7 T cell receptor beta chains below, sequenced in a study of CD8 T cells in ankylosing spondylitis. Overall study findings and caveats: A TCR beta motif of several highly homologous variants seemed to mark ankylosing spondylitis blood.

MiXCR was run by TCRdb on the 5' RACE reads, yielding one entry per CDR3 protein. The sample carries 700,000 or so distinct CDR3 sequences, roughly 19% recorded once. No antigen has been identified for these receptors. The sample taken for sequencing was blood, either unsorted or a sorted T cell fraction (not recorded which). The receptor set was obtained from a male donor with ankylosing spondylitis.

The chain couples TRBV4-2 to TRBJ2-7, with 8 positions matching TRBD1. The trim removed 4 bases at V and 5 bases at J, leaving 4 bases unmatched. Germline V gene lookup returns CDR1 LGHNA and CDR2 YNFKEQ. The CDR3 totals 13 residues. The CDR3 here is CASSRGQGNEQYF. In DNA, the CDR3 is TGTGCCAGCAGCCGAGGACAGGGTAACGAGCAGTACTTC.

A few counts support this clonotype. The chain couples TRBV12-3 or TRBV12-4 to TRBJ2-2, with D maybe TRBD1 (6 bases). This CDR3 has 15 amino acids. The V and J ends lost 6 bases and 6 bases respectively, with 17 bases between them. This chain's CDR3 is CASRGTGRESGELFF. The CDR3 DNA reads TGTGCCAGCAGGGGAACAGGGAGAGAATCCGGGGAGCTGTTTTTT.

The chain has TRBV11-2 and TRBJ1-1, with D possibly being TRBD1 (5 bases). Germline V lookup: CDR1 SGHAT, CDR2 FQNNGV. The CDR3 covers 18 residues. Trimming cost V 1 base and J 5 bases, with 23 bases left between them. The chain's CDR3 is CASSLGILSAGTRTEAFF. DNA for the CDR3: TGTGCCAGCAGCTTAGGAATCCTGTCGGCAGGGACTAGGACTGAAGCTTTCTTT.

The chain joins TRBV12-3 or TRBV12-4 to TRBJ2-1, with TRBD2 identical over 10 bases. The J segment lost 8 bases and the V segment lost 4 bases, leaving 8 bases of the junction unmatched. The length of the CDR3 is 15 residues. The CDR3 sequence is CASSSGTSVPHEQFF. The CDR3 DNA follows: TGTGCCAGCAGTTCCGGGACTAGCGTTCCCCATGAGCAGTTCTTC.

The V gene is TRBV4-1, the J gene TRBJ1-2; 10 positions agree with TRBD1. Germline CDR1 is MGHRA and CDR2 is YSYEKL. V lost 2 bases and J lost 2; bases outside the gene matches: 8. The length of the CDR3 is 17 residues. DNA of the CDR3: TGCGCCAGCAGCCAAAACTTCGGACAGGGGGAAAACTATGGCTACACCTTC. Protein: CASSQNFGQGENYGYTF.

This clonotype was observed a handful of times. The chain carries TRBV7-2 and TRBJ2-5; 7 bases map to TRBD2. This CDR3 has 16 residues. Germline loops: CDR1 SGHTA, CDR2 FQGNSA. V was clipped by 2 bases and J by 2 bases; unmatched bases: 8. CDR3 region: CASSLSSASGQETQYF. CDR3 DNA: TGTGCCAGCAGCTTATCCTCGGCTAGCGGACAAGAGACCCAGTACTTC.

This clonotype has a count of ten or more. V and J are TRBV7-3 and TRBJ2-3; D not resolved. The CDR3 extends over 14 amino acids. Germline assignment: CDR1 SGHTA and CDR2 FQGTGA. V shed 0 bases and J shed 4 bases, with 8 bases lying between them. CDR3 sequence: CASSLTSGSDTQYF. The CDR3 DNA is TGTGCCAGCAGCTTAACTTCGGGTTCAGATACGCAGTATTTT.